This T cell receptor beta chain was sequenced for a study of blood T cells in healthy people across ages. Study-wide findings and caveats: It was the long-lived donors that had more naive CD4+ cells and higher diversity than aged donors.

This clonotype has only a few counts. The antigen remains unidentified. Caucasian, healthy and from Russia, the donors were aged between roughly 6 and 95. Each donor had around 11 milliliters of peripheral blood drawn. Primers used in a second PCR of about 7 to 11 cycles were a sample-barcoded 5' primer and a J-beta primer mix. Sequencing of every sample gave 2.5 million or more CDR3-containing paired-end reads. MiXCR, applied by TCRdb to the 5' RACE reads, yields one record per CDR3 protein. Of more than 600,000 distinct CDR3 sequences in the sample, just under 25% were seen once. Another study also made use of these data, one on T cells of mothers and their children.

Input material: blood. The receptor comes from a boy aged 5-17 years in good health.

The CDR3: CASSWGQTNEKLFF. The CDR3 coding sequence is TGTGCCAGCAGCTGGGGACAGACTAATGAAAAACTGTTTTTT. The chain employs TRBV11-2 and TRBJ1-4; TRBD1 aligns across 7 bases. CDR1 is SGHAT and CDR2 is FQNNGV in the germline V gene. The CDR3 is 14 residues long. V trimming: 4 bases; J trimming: 2 bases; junction bases outside the gene matches: 1.